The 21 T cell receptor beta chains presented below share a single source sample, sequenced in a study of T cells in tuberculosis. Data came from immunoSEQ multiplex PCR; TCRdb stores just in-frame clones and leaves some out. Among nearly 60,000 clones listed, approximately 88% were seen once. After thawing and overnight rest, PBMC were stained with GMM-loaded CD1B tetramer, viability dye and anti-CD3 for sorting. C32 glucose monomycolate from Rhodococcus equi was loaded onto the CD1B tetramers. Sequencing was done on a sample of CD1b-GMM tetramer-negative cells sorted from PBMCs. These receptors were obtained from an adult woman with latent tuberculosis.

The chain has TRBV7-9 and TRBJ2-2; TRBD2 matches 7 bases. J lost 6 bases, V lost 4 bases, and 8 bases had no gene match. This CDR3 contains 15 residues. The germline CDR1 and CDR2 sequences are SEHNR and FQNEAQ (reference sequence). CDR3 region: CASSSKREYPGELFF. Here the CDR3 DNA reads TGTGCCAGCAGCTCAAAGCGGGAATATCCCGGGGAGCTGTTTTTT.

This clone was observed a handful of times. The CDR3 nucleotides are TGCAGCGTTGGTGGGAGGGATCAGACCCAGTACTTC. It specifies CSVGGRDQTQYF. V is TRBV29-1 and J is TRBJ2-5, with 7 bases fitting TRBD2. The CDR3 is made up of 12 amino acids. The V and J ends lost 4 bases and 6 bases, in that order; junction bases with no gene match: 5. Germline CDR1 is SQVTM and CDR2 is ANQGSEA.

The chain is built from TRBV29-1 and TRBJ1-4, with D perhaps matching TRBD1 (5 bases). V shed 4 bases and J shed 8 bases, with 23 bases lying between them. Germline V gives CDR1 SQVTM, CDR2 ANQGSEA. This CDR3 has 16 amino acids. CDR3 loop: CSVASGAGKDWEKLFF. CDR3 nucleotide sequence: TGCAGCGTTGCAAGCGGGGCAGGAAAGGATTGGGAAAAACTGTTTTTT. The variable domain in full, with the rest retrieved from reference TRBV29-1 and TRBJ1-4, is SAVISQKPSRDICQRGTSLTIQCQVDSQVTMMFWYRQQPGQSLTLIATANQGSEATYESGFVIDKFPISRPNLTFSTLTVSNMSPEDSSIYLCSVASGAGKDWEKLFFGSGTQLSVL.

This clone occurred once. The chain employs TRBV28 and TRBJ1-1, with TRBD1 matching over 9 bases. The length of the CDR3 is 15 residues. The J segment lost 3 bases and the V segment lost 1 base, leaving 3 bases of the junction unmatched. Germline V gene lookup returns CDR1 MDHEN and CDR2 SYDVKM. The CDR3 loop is CASSLYDRGYTEAFF. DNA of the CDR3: TGTGCCAGCAGTTTATATGACAGGGGGTACACTGAAGCTTTCTTT.

CDR3 nucleotides: TGTGCCAGCAGTTACTCGAGTACAGGGGCAGATACGCAGTATTTT. It specifies CASSYSSTGADTQYF. The genes are TRBV6-5 and TRBJ2-3; TRBD1 matches 7 bases. Germline V lookup: CDR1 MNHEY, CDR2 SVGAGI. This CDR3 comprises 15 residues. Trimming took 0 bases from V and 4 from J; bases not matched to a gene: 4.

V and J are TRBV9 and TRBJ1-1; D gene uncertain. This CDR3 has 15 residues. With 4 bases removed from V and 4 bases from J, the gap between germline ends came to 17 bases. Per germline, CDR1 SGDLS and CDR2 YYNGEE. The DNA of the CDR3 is TGTGCCAGCAGCACCCACACTAAAGTGAGCACTGAAGCTTTCTTT. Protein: CASSTHTKVSTEAFF. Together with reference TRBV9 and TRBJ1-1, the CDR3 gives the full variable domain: DSGVTQTPKHLITATGQRVTLRCSPRSGDLSVYWYQQSLDQGLQFLIQYYNGEERAKGNILERFSAQQFPDLHSELNLSSLELGDSALYFCASSTHTKVSTEAFFGQGTRLTVV.

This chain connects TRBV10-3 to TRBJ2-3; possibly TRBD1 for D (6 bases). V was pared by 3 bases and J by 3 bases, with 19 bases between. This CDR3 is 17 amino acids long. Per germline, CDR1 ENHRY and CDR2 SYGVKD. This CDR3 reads CAISDPGHPVLTDTQYF. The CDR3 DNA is TGTGCCATCAGTGACCCGGGACACCCGGTGCTGACAGATACGCAGTATTTT.

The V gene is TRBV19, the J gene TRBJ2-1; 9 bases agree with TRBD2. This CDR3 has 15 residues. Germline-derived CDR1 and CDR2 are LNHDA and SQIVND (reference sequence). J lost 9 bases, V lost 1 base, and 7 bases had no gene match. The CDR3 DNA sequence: TGTGCCAGTAGTATAGTCTCAAGCGGGGGGATTGAGCAGTTCTTC. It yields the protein CASSIVSSGGIEQFF.

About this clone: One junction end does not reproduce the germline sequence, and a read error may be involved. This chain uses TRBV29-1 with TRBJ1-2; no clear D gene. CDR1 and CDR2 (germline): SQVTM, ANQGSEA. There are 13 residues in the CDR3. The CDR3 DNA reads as TGCAGCGTTGTAGAGGAGGGAGGCTATAGCTACACCTTC. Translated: CSVVEEGGYSYTF.

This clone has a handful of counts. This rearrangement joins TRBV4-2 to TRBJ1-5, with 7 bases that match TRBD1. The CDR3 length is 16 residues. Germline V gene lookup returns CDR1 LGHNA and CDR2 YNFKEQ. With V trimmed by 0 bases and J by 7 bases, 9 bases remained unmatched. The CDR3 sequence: CASSQDPGQAVQPQHF. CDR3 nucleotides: TGTGCCAGCAGCCAAGATCCCGGACAGGCGGTACAGCCCCAGCATTTT.

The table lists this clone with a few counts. This CDR3 reads CASSPPTGGSDEKLFF. CDR3 nucleotide sequence: TGTGCCAGTAGTCCCCCAACAGGGGGCTCTGATGAAAAACTGTTTTTT. The rearrangement uses TRBV19 and TRBJ1-4; 9 nucleotides align to TRBD1. CDR1 is LNHDA, CDR2 SQIVND, per germline (reference sequence). J was trimmed by 6 bases and V by 5 bases; bases with no gene match: 10. The CDR3 extends over 16 amino acids.

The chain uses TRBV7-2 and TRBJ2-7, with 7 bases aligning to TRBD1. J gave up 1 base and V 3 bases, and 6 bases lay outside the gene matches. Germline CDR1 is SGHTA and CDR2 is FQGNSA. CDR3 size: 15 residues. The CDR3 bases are TGTGCCAGCAGCTTTTATACAGGGGAGTCCTACGAGCAGTACTTC. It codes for CASSFYTGESYEQYF.

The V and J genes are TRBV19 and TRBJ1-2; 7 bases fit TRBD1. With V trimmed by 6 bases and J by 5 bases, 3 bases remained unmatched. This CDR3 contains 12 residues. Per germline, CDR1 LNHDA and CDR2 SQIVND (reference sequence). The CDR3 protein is CASRSQGYGYTF. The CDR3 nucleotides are TGTGCCAGTAGATCACAGGGGTATGGCTACACCTTC. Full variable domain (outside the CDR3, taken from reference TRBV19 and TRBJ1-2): DGGITQSPKYLFRKEGQNVTLSCEQNLNHDAMYWYRQDPGQGLRLIYYSQIVNDFQKGDIAEGYSVSREKKESFPLTVTSAQKNPTAFYLCASRSQGYGYTFGSGTRLTVV.

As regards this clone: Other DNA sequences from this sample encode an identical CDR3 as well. The CDR3 reads CASSLRGTDTQYF. The DNA for the CDR3 is TGTGCCAGCAGCTTAAGGGGAACAGATACGCAGTATTTT. The rearrangement links TRBV5-8 to TRBJ2-3, with D possibly matching TRBD1 (5 bases). Trimming removed 2 bases at V and 3 bases at J, with 7 bases between. CDR1 and CDR2 from the germline V gene are SGHTS and YDEGEE. The CDR3 length is 13 residues.

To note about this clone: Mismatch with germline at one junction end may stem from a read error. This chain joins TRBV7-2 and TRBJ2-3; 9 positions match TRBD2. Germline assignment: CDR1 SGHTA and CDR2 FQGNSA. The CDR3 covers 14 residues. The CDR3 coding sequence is TGTGCCAGCAGCTTAGTTGACCGGGGACTAGCCCCGCCTTTT. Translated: CASSLVDRGLAPPF.

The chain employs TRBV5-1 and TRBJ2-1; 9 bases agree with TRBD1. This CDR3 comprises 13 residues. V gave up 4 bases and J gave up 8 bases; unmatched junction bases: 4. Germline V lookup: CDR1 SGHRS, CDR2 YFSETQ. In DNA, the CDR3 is TGCGCCAGCAGCCTCGACAGGGGGGATGAGCAGTTCTTC. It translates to CASSLDRGDEQFF.

In DNA, the CDR3 is TGTGCCTGGATCCGACAGGCAACTAACTATGGCTACACCTTC. Translation gives CAWIRQATNYGYTF. J is TRBJ1-2 and V is TRBV30, with D perhaps TRBD1 (6 bases). Between the trimmed V and J ends, which lost 4 bases and 0 bases, there was a span of 12 bases. There are 14 residues in the CDR3. Germline values: CDR1 GTSNPN, CDR2 SVGIG (reference sequence).

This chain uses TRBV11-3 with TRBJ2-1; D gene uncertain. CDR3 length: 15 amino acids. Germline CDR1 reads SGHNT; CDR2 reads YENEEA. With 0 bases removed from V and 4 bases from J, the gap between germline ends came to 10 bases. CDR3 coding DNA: TGTGCCAGCAGCTTAGATCGGGTTGGGTACAATGAGCAGTTCTTC. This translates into CASSLDRVGYNEQFF.

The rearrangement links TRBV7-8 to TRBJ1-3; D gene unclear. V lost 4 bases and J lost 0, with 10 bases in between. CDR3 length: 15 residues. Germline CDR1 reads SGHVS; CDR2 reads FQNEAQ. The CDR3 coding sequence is TGTGCCAGCAGCTCCAGTGTGGCCTCTGGAAACACCATATATTTT. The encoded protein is CASSSSVASGNTIYF.

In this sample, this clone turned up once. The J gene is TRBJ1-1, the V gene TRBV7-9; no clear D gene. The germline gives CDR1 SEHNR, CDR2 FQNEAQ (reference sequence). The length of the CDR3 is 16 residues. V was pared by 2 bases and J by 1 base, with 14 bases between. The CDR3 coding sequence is TGTGCCAGCAGCTTATCTAACGGGATCCAGAACACTGAAGCTTTCTTT. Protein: CASSLSNGIQNTEAFF.

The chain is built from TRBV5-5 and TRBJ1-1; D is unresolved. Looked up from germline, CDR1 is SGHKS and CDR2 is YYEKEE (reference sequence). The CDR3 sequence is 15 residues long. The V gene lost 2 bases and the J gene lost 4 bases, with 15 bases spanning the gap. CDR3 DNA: TGTGCCAGCAGCTTTCAACTGGGCGGGAGCACTGAAGCTTTCTTT. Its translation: CASSFQLGGSTEAFF.